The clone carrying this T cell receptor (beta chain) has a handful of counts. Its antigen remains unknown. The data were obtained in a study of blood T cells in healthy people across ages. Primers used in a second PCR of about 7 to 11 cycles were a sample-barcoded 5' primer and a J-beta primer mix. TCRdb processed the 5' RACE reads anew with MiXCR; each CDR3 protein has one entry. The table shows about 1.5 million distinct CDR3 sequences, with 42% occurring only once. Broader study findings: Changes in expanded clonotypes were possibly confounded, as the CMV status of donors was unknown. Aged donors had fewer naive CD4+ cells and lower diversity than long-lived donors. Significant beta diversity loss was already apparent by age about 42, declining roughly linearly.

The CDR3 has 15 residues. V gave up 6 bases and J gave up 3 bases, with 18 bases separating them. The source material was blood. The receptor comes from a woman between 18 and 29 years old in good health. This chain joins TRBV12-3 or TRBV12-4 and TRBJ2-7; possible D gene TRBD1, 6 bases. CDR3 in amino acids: CASRPDRRSFYEQYF. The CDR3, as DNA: TGTGCCAGCAGACCCGACAGGCGGTCGTTCTACGAGCAGTACTTC.